Shown below are 30 T cell receptor beta chains from a single sample sequenced in a study of blood T cell repertoires in COVID-19. The protocol was immunoSEQ multiplex PCR, while the TCRdb copy is restricted to in-frame clones and leaves out a portion. Of about 140,000 clones listed, around 80% are singletons. The sample consisted of peripheral blood. The receptor set was obtained from a woman aged 80 or over in a cohort sampled during active or convalescent COVID-19.

The rearrangement links TRBV18 to TRBJ1-5; no reliable D call. Germline values: CDR1 KGHSH, CDR2 LQKENI. The CDR3 length is 14 residues. Trimming took 2 bases from V and 5 from J, leaving 10 bases between them. Here the CDR3 DNA reads TGTGCCAGCTCACCAGTGGTCGGGGATCAGCCCCAGCATTTT. Translating gives CASSPVVGDQPQHF. The full variable domain, in which reference TRBV18 and TRBJ1-5 provide the parts outside the CDR3, is NAGVMQNPRHLVRRRGQEARLRCSPMKGHSHVYWYRQLPEEGLKFMVYLQKENIIDESGMPKERFSAEFPKEGPSILRIQQVVRGDSAAYFCASSPVVGDQPQHFGDGTRLSIL.

This rearrangement joins TRBV5-1 to TRBJ1-2; D gene unclear. The V end was cut by 3 bases, the J end by 5 bases, with 17 bases between. Per the germline V gene, CDR1 is SGHRS and CDR2 is YFSETQ. The CDR3 spans 15 residues. CDR3 amino acids: CASSSRGWNPYGYTF. The CDR3 DNA reads TGCGCCAGCAGCTCGCGCGGATGGAACCCATATGGCTACACCTTC.

This clone has more than one count but fewer than ten. This chain joins TRBV18 and TRBJ1-1; unclear D gene. The CDR3 has 15 amino acids. CDR1 is KGHSH and CDR2 is LQKENI in the germline V gene. The ends were cut back, 3 bases at V and 6 bases at J, with 17 bases in the middle. CDR3 in amino acids: CASSPDGPSGSEAFF. The CDR3, as DNA: TGTGCCAGCTCACCGGACGGGCCCTCGGGGTCTGAAGCTTTCTTT. Using reference TRBV18 and TRBJ1-1 for the parts outside the CDR3, the full variable domain is NAGVMQNPRHLVRRRGQEARLRCSPMKGHSHVYWYRQLPEEGLKFMVYLQKENIIDESGMPKERFSAEFPKEGPSILRIQQVVRGDSAAYFCASSPDGPSGSEAFFGQGTRLTVV.

This CDR3 is CASSGGTGDEQYF. In DNA, the CDR3 is TGTGCCAGCTCAGGGGGGACAGGCGACGAGCAGTACTTC. This chain connects TRBV18 to TRBJ2-7; 8 nucleotides line up with TRBD1. Germline assignment: CDR1 KGHSH and CDR2 LQKENI. The CDR3 runs 13 residues. J gave up 5 bases and V 5 bases, and 5 bases lay outside the gene matches.

The chain carries TRBV19 and TRBJ2-5; D is perhaps TRBD2 (7 bases). V was shortened by 5 bases and J by 2 bases, with 18 bases between the two germline ends. Germline V lookup: CDR1 LNHDA, CDR2 SQIVND (reference sequence). The CDR3 sequence is 16 residues long. In DNA, the CDR3 is TGTGCCAGTAGTCCCGCGGTAGGGGGAGGGCAAGAGACCCAGTACTTC. Its protein product is CASSPAVGGGQETQYF.

The V call is TRBV5-5, the J call TRBJ2-7; 12 bases match TRBD1. The CDR3 sequence is 15 residues long. Germline-derived CDR1 and CDR2 are SGHKS and YYEKEE (reference sequence). V shed 1 base, J shed 5 bases, and the junction held 4 bases outside the gene matches. The chain's CDR3 is CASSLLRDRGHEQYF. In DNA form, the CDR3 reads TGTGCCAGCAGCTTGCTCCGGGACAGGGGGCACGAGCAGTACTTC.

This chain links TRBV20-1 with TRBJ1-6; D ambiguous. Germline V gene lookup returns CDR1 DFQATT and CDR2 SNEGSKA (reference sequence). V lost 3 bases to trimming and J lost 6 bases, with 9 bases between them. The CDR3 runs to 13 residues. The DNA for the CDR3 is TGCAGTGCTAGTGTAGAGGTTAATTCACCCCTCCACTTT. Translation gives CSASVEVNSPLHF.

The chain recombines TRBV18 with TRBJ2-3, with a tentative D call TRBD2 (6 bases). CDR3 size: 17 residues. V lost 1 base and J lost 4, with 18 bases in between. Per germline, CDR1 KGHSH and CDR2 LQKENI. The CDR3 reads CASSPLPPRGRPDTQYF. CDR3 bases: TGTGCCAGCTCACCACTCCCTCCCCGGGGGAGGCCAGATACGCAGTATTTT. The variable domain in full, with the rest retrieved from reference TRBV18 and TRBJ2-3, is NAGVMQNPRHLVRRRGQEARLRCSPMKGHSHVYWYRQLPEEGLKFMVYLQKENIIDESGMPKERFSAEFPKEGPSILRIQQVVRGDSAAYFCASSPLPPRGRPDTQYFGPGTRLTVL.

The rearrangement links TRBV5-6 to TRBJ1-4; D gene uncertain. The CDR3 spans 15 residues. CDR1 is SGHDT and CDR2 is YYEEEE in the germline V gene. Trimming left V 3 bases short and J 0 bases short, with 9 bases between. The CDR3 reads CASSSPSATNEKLFF. CDR3 nucleotides: TGTGCCAGCAGCTCGCCGAGTGCAACTAATGAAAAACTGTTTTTT.

V is TRBV27 and J is TRBJ2-7; no firm D call. Germline V lookup: CDR1 MNHEY, CDR2 SMNVEV (reference sequence). The CDR3 has 14 amino acids. The germline V and J ends were trimmed by 1 base and 0 bases, with 7 bases remaining between them. CDR3 region: CASSLYPNSYEQYV. DNA of the CDR3: TGTGCCAGCAGTTTATATCCAAACTCCTACGAGCAGTACGTC.

V usage is TRBV3-1 (or the pseudogene TRBV3-2) and J usage is TRBJ1-6; a weak D match, TRBD1 (5 bases). Trimming took off 0 bases at V and 6 bases at J, with 12 bases between the two ends. From germline, CDR1 is LGHDT and CDR2 YNNKEL (reference sequence). The CDR3 sequence is 16 residues long. The CDR3 reads CASSQDLPGGNSPLHF. CDR3 nucleotides: TGTGCCAGCAGCCAAGATTTGCCCGGGGGTAATTCACCCCTCCACTTT.

The V and J genes are TRBV29-1 and TRBJ1-4; 9 bases match TRBD1. The germline gives CDR1 SQVTM, CDR2 ANQGSEA. CDR3 length: 13 amino acids. The ends lost 6 bases at V and 6 bases at J; junction bases unmatched: 5. The CDR3 sequence is CSVYDRGDEKLFF. The CDR3 nucleotides read TGCAGCGTCTATGACAGGGGGGATGAAAAACTGTTTTTT.

The chain's CDR3 is CASSSGTASTGELFF. In nucleotides, the CDR3 is TGTGCCAGCAGCTCTGGGACAGCGAGCACCGGGGAGCTGTTTTTT. The chain combines TRBV5-8 with TRBJ2-2; the match to TRBD1 covers 7 bases. Germline V CDR1 and CDR2: SGHTS, YDEGEE. The CDR3 has 15 amino acids. Trimming cost V 3 bases and J 4 bases; bases outside gene matches: 6.

This chain links TRBV6-5 with TRBJ1-1; 9 bases are shared with TRBD1. Trimming at V came to 6 bases and at J to 6 bases, leaving 8 bases not matched to a gene. The CDR3 is 14 amino acids. In germline, CDR1 is MNHEY, CDR2 SVGAGI. The CDR3 protein is CASSEGQGVPEAFF. As DNA, the CDR3 is TGTGCCAGCAGCGAGGGACAGGGAGTTCCTGAAGCTTTCTTT.

This clone appeared many times. The rearrangement uses TRBV5-4 and TRBJ2-1; D may be TRBD1 (7 bases). CDR3 size: 15 residues. The V end was cut by 4 bases, the J end by 4 bases, with 15 bases between. The germline CDR1 and CDR2 sequences are SGHNT and YYREEE (reference sequence). CDR3 region: CASSVEQGRYNEQFF. The CDR3 DNA is TGTGCCAGCAGCGTCGAACAGGGGAGGTACAATGAGCAGTTCTTC.

The table lists this clone with a few counts. The rearrangement links TRBV10-3 to TRBJ2-7; TRBD1 aligns across 9 bases. The length of the CDR3 is 15 residues. Germline V gene sequence: CDR1 ENHRY, CDR2 SYGVKD. V was clipped by 6 bases and J by 0 bases; unmatched bases: 6. CDR3 sequence: CAIRAGTGSSYEQYV. CDR3 DNA: TGTGCCATCAGGGCCGGGACAGGGAGCTCCTACGAGCAGTACGTC.

The J gene is TRBJ1-5, the V gene TRBV11-3, with a weak D call TRBD1 (6 bases). In germline, CDR1 is SGHNT, CDR2 YENEEA. V gave up 2 bases and J gave up 5 bases, with 7 bases separating them. The CDR3 loop spans 13 amino acids. The CDR3 sequence: CASSLQGYQPQHF. CDR3 nucleotide sequence: TGTGCCAGCAGCTTACAGGGGTATCAGCCCCAGCATTTT.

The chain has TRBV19 and TRBJ1-2, with TRBD1 matching over 7 bases. V dropped 2 bases and J dropped 3; count of bases not matched to a gene: 9. This CDR3 comprises 16 residues. CDR1 is LNHDA, CDR2 SQIVND, per germline (reference sequence). The CDR3 nucleotides read TGTGCCAGTAGTATACTATCCGCAGGGGGAGACTATGGCTACACCTTC. Translation: CASSILSAGGDYGYTF.

This chain joins TRBV19 and TRBJ1-5, with 7 bases fitting TRBD1. The CDR3 has 14 residues. CDR1 and CDR2 (germline): LNHDA, SQIVND (reference sequence). Trimming at V came to 4 bases and at J to 2 bases, leaving 2 bases not matched to a gene. The CDR3 sequence: CASSTTGGNQPQHF. DNA of the CDR3: TGTGCCAGTAGTACTACAGGGGGCAATCAGCCCCAGCATTTT. The variable domain in full, completed from reference TRBV19 and TRBJ1-5, reads DGGITQSPKYLFRKEGQNVTLSCEQNLNHDAMYWYRQDPGQGLRLIYYSQIVNDFQKGDIAEGYSVSREKKESFPLTVTSAQKNPTAFYLCASSTTGGNQPQHFGDGTRLSIL.

The chain links TRBV7-3 to TRBJ2-3; 7 nucleotides match TRBD2. CDR3 length: 13 residues. The J segment lost 6 bases and the V segment lost 1 base, leaving 1 base of the junction unmatched. The germline V gene has CDR1 SGHTA and CDR2 FQGTGA. CDR3 region: CASSLMRGDTQYF. The CDR3 coding sequence is TGTGCCAGCAGCTTAATGCGGGGGGATACGCAGTATTTT.

In DNA form, the CDR3 reads TGCGCCAGCAGCTCACAGGGGAGAGAGTACGAGCAGTACTTC. Its protein product is CASSSQGREYEQYF. This rearrangement joins TRBV5-1 to TRBJ2-7; the match to TRBD1 covers 7 bases. Looked up from germline, CDR1 is SGHRS and CDR2 is YFSETQ. CDR3 size: 14 residues. V trimming: 3 bases; J trimming: 4 bases; junction bases outside the gene matches: 7.

This clone appeared once. The chain joins TRBV5-5 to TRBJ1-5; D may be TRBD1 (6 bases). Germline V lookup: CDR1 SGHKS, CDR2 YYEKEE (reference sequence). V shed 3 bases and J shed 4 bases, with 20 bases lying between them. The CDR3 runs 17 residues. CDR3 loop: CASSSRGHTGGNQPQHF. The CDR3 DNA reads as TGTGCCAGCAGCTCCAGGGGCCATACAGGCGGGAATCAGCCCCAGCATTTT.

V is TRBV5-8 and J is TRBJ1-6, with D tentatively TRBD1 (5 bases). The CDR3 has 16 residues. Germline CDR1 reads SGHTS; CDR2 reads YDEGEE. V was clipped by 0 bases and J by 7 bases, with 14 bases between them. CDR3 bases: TGTGCCAGCAGCTTGGAAGGGGTTCTACGGAATTCACCCCTCCACTTT. It translates to CASSLEGVLRNSPLHF.

The chain combines TRBV2 with TRBJ2-5; 7 positions agree with TRBD2. Germline trimming cut 8 bases from V and 5 bases from J; bases unmatched to any gene: 8. Germline lookup yields CDR1 SNHLY and CDR2 FYNNEI. This CDR3 region has 13 residues. For the CDR3, the DNA is TGTGCCAGCTTGACTAGCAGGATCGAGACCCAGTACTTC. Protein: CASLTSRIETQYF.

This chain links TRBV2 with TRBJ1-2; 8 positions agree with TRBD1. The germline CDR1 and CDR2 sequences are SNHLY and FYNNEI. With 6 bases clipped from V and 8 bases from J, the junction kept 8 bases outside the gene matches. CDR3 size: 13 residues. DNA of the CDR3: TGTGCCAGCAGGGTGGGACAGGCGTCGGGCTACACCTTC. Residues: CASRVGQASGYTF.

This clone has only a few counts. V gene TRBV11-2 combines with J gene TRBJ1-1; TRBD1 agrees at 8 bases. The CDR3 covers 16 residues. From germline, CDR1 is SGHAT and CDR2 FQNNGV. V trimming: 5 bases; J trimming: 4 bases; junction bases outside the gene matches: 12. CDR3 sequence reads: CASSRGDRGQGTEAFF. Written as DNA, the CDR3 is TGTGCCAGCAGCCGAGGAGACAGGGGCCAGGGCACTGAAGCTTTCTTT.

The V gene is TRBV4-1, the J gene TRBJ1-5, with D perhaps matching TRBD1 (6 bases). Trimming cost V 0 bases and J 3 bases, with 18 bases left between them. Germline V gives CDR1 MGHRA, CDR2 YSYEKL. The CDR3 loop spans 18 amino acids. For the CDR3, the DNA is TGCGCCAGCAGCCAAGATCGCGGGGGCAGGGGCAACAATCAGCCCCAGCATTTT. Amino acids: CASSQDRGGRGNNQPQHF.

This chain links TRBV3-1 (or the pseudogene TRBV3-2) with TRBJ2-3, with D uncertain. Germline V gives CDR1 LGHDT, CDR2 YNNKEL (reference sequence). The CDR3 sequence is 13 residues long. V shed 1 base and J shed 7 bases, with 9 bases lying between them. The CDR3 nucleotides read TGTGCCAGCAGCCAAGGGAGCGCCTATACGCAGTATTTT. This translates into CASSQGSAYTQYF.

V is TRBV7-6 and J is TRBJ1-5, with D tentatively TRBD1 (5 bases). V was trimmed by 2 bases and J by 1 base, leaving 9 bases between them. Germline V lookup: CDR1 SGHVS, CDR2 FNYEAQ. This CDR3 spans 15 amino acids. CDR3 DNA sequence: TGTGCCAGCAGCTTATCTCAGGGAAGCAATCAGCCCCAGCATTTT. It specifies CASSLSQGSNQPQHF.

This clone was counted only a few times. The CDR3 coding sequence is TGTGCCAGCAGTCCCTGGGACAGACCCTATGGCTACACCTTC. The encoded protein is CASSPWDRPYGYTF. The rearrangement uses TRBV28 and TRBJ1-2, with TRBD1 matching over 7 bases. V gave up 5 bases and J gave up 4 bases; unmatched junction bases: 7. CDR3 size: 14 residues. The germline V gene has CDR1 MDHEN and CDR2 SYDVKM.